Sequencing of this T cell receptor (beta chain) was carried out in a study of CD8 T cells in ankylosing spondylitis. TCRdb processed the 5' RACE reads anew with MiXCR; each CDR3 protein has one entry. The sample records some 30,000 distinct CDR3 sequences, about 7.2% being singletons. This clonotype was seen a few times. The TCR was taken from a male donor with ankylosing spondylitis or in good health (not recorded which). Sequencing input: blood, either unsorted or a sorted T cell fraction (not recorded which).

CDR3 in amino acids: CASSVGPNTDTQYF. DNA for the CDR3: TGTGCCAGCAGCGTGGGACCTAACACAGATACGCAGTATTTT. The V and J genes are TRBV7-2 and TRBJ2-3; perhaps D is TRBD1 or TRBD2 (5 bases each). Germline V gene lookup returns CDR1 SGHTA and CDR2 FQGNSA. CDR3 length: 14 amino acids. V was trimmed by 5 bases and J by 2 bases, leaving 11 bases between them.